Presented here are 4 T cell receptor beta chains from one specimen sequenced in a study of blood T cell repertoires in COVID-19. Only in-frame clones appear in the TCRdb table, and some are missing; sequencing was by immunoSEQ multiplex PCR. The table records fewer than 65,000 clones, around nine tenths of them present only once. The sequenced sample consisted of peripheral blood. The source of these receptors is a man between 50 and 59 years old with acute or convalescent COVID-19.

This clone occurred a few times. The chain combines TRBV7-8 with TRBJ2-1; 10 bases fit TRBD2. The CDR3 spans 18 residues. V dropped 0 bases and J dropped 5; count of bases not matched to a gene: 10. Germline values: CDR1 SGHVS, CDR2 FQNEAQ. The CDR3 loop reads CASSLARLAGVPHNEQFF. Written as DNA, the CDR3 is TGTGCCAGCAGCTTAGCGCGGCTAGCGGGAGTCCCGCACAATGAGCAGTTCTTC.

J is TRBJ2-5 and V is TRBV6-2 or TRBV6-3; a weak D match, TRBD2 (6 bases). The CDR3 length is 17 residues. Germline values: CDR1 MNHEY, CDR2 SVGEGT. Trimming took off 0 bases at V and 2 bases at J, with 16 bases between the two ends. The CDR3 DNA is TGTGCCAGCAGTTACTCGATAACTTTTGGGGGGCAAGAGACCCAGTACTTC. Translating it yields CASSYSITFGGQETQYF.

The CDR3 region has the DNA TGTGCCAGCAGTGACCCCGGGACAGGGAGGGAGACCCAGTACTTC. It translates to CASSDPGTGRETQYF. V gene TRBV25-1 combines with J gene TRBJ2-5, with 9 bases lining up with TRBD1. V was pared by 3 bases and J by 5 bases, with 7 bases of the junction left unmatched. This CDR3 spans 15 amino acids. CDR1 MGHDK and CDR2 SYGVNS come from the germline V gene.

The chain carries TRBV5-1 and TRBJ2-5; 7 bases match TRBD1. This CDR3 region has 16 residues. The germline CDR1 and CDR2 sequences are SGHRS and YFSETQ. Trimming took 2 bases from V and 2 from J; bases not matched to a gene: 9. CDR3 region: CASSFRAGGRQETQYF. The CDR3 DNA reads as TGCGCCAGCAGCTTCCGGGCAGGGGGTAGGCAAGAGACCCAGTACTTC.